This T cell receptor beta chain came from a study of T cells after somatic rescue of genetic block. In germline, CDR1 is MNHEY, CDR2 SVGAGI. With V trimmed by 5 bases and J by 5 bases, 9 bases remained unmatched. The CDR3 has 15 amino acids. Some clones are missing from TCRdb's copy, which holds only in-frame ones; the method was immunoSEQ multiplex PCR. Here the sample spans 85,000 to 90,000 clones, approximately 90% being singletons. The V and J genes are TRBV6-5 and TRBJ2-7; TRBD2 matches 10 bases. This TCR was sampled from a woman between 18 and 30 years old. Sequenced: peripheral blood mononuclear cells (PBMCs). The CDR3 region has the DNA TGTGCCAGCAGTGTAGAGCGGGAGGGCCAGGACGAGCAGTACTTC. It yields the protein CASSVEREGQDEQYF.